A single sample is the source of the 7 T cell receptor beta chains below, sequenced in a study of T-cell memory formation after mild COVID-19. TCRdb reprocessed the 5' RACE reads via MiXCR and lists one record per CDR3 protein. The repertoire holds roughly 120,000 distinct CDR3 sequences, about a fifth seen once, with approximately 40% in the top ten. The specimen sequenced was PBMCs or a T cell subset sorted from them (not recorded which). All receptors derive from a man aged 18 to 30 who had mild COVID-19 (a few samples of this study predate the infection). Cell type and time point are not known.

J is TRBJ1-3 and V is TRBV12-3 or TRBV12-4; D remains unclear. V gave up 1 base and J gave up 0 bases, with 7 bases separating them. The CDR3 extends over 15 amino acids. The CDR3 spells CASSLEGLSGNTIYF. CDR3 bases: TGTGCCAGCAGTTTAGAGGGCCTCTCTGGAAACACCATATATTTT.

This chain connects TRBV7-6 to TRBJ2-3; possible D gene TRBD2, 6 bases. Trimming pared 5 bases from V and 6 bases from J, leaving 21 bases between. The CDR3 contains 16 residues. From germline, CDR1 is SGHVS and CDR2 FNYEAQ. CDR3 DNA sequence: TGTGCCAGCAGCGCCCTAACGGGGGTGTACGGGGATACGCAGTATTTT. Its translation is CASSALTGVYGDTQYF. Supplemented by reference TRBV7-6 and TRBJ2-3, the full variable domain reads GAGVSQSPRYKVTKRGQDVALRCDPISGHVSLYWYRQALGQGPEFLTYFNYEAQQDKSGLPNDRFSAERPEGSISTLTIQRTEQRDSAMYRCASSALTGVYGDTQYFGPGTRLTVL.

This clonotype has more than one count but fewer than ten. The genes are TRBV6-5 and TRBJ1-1; TRBD1 aligns across 9 bases. The CDR3 contains 13 residues. The germline CDR1 and CDR2 sequences are MNHEY and SVGAGI. J gave up 11 bases and V 6 bases, and 10 bases lay outside the gene matches. The CDR3 DNA reads TGTGCCAGCAGCTGGGACAGGGACGTTGGGGCTTTCTTT. This codes for CASSWDRDVGAFF.

This clonotype was seen more than once but under ten times. The CDR3 protein is CASSQVPLFERSYNEQFF. The CDR3 bases are TGTGCCAGCAGCCAAGTACCCCTATTTGAACGCTCCTACAATGAGCAGTTCTTC. This sequence joins TRBV4-2 and TRBJ2-1, with unresolved D. V lost 1 base, J lost 0 bases, and 16 bases lay in between. The CDR3 loop spans 18 amino acids. The V gene's germline CDR1 is LGHNA and CDR2 YNFKEQ.

In its sample, this clonotype was seen a few times. The rearrangement uses TRBV5-1 and TRBJ2-3, with D possibly matching TRBD1 (5 bases). Germline CDR1 reads SGHRS; CDR2 reads YFSETQ. The CDR3 sequence is 14 residues long. The V end was cut by 7 bases, the J end by 5 bases, with 17 bases between. The CDR3: CASGAALGEDTQYF. The DNA of the CDR3 is TGCGCCAGCGGGGCGGCGCTAGGTGAAGATACGCAGTATTTT.

This clonotype has only a few counts. The chain uses TRBV7-9 and TRBJ1-1; 9 nucleotides line up with TRBD1. CDR3 length: 14 residues. The germline V gene has CDR1 SEHNR and CDR2 FQNEAQ (reference sequence). V trimming: 4 bases; J trimming: 10 bases; junction bases outside the gene matches: 10. CDR3: CASSSTRDRVGAFF. The CDR3 bases are TGTGCCAGCAGCTCAACCCGGGACAGGGTCGGAGCTTTCTTT.

The chain has TRBV5-1 and TRBJ2-7; 7 nucleotides agree with TRBD1. V lost 4 bases, J lost 7 bases, and 11 bases stayed unmatched. CDR3 length: 14 amino acids. Per the germline V gene, CDR1 is SGHRS and CDR2 is YFSETQ. CDR3: CASSQGRGSPEQYF. The DNA of the CDR3 is TGCGCCAGCAGCCAGGGCAGGGGGTCCCCAGAGCAGTACTTC.